The clone carrying this T cell receptor (beta chain) came up a few times. The antigen is not known. Little can be read into the size of this beta chain, an off-target read in a library designed for alpha chains. This specimen belongs to a study of spatial heterogeneity in lung cancer. Study outcomes and limitations: Higher tumor mutation counts went along with higher counts of expanded intratumoral alpha and beta TCRs.

Time point reported: sample taken at primary tumor resection. The CDR3 totals 11 residues. The germline V gene has CDR1 SEHNR and CDR2 FQNEAQ (reference sequence). The ends were cut back, 5 bases at V and 10 bases at J, with 9 bases in the middle. TCRdb re-called the 5' RACE reads with MiXCR, one entry per CDR3 protein. The sample yields more than 1,200 distinct CDR3 sequences, approximately 10% seen once. The sequence derives from a female donor with early-stage non-small cell lung cancer. The material was lung tumor tissue, obtained at surgery. The chain links TRBV7-9 to TRBJ2-1; D is ambiguous. In DNA, the CDR3 is TGTGCCAGCAGCCCGTCGCGGGAGCAGTTCTTC. Amino acids: CASSPSREQFF.